This T cell receptor (beta chain) came from a study of blood T cell repertoires in COVID-19. The germline CDR1 and CDR2 sequences are MNHEY and SVGAGI. With V trimmed by 4 bases and J by 10 bases, 16 bases remained unmatched. CDR3 length: 16 residues. The cohort comprised adults aged 18 to 89 years residing in some 24 US areas. Measured with immunoSEQ multiplex PCR; TCRdb has only the in-frame clones, and not every one. The data show some 150,000 clones, roughly 90% seen once. The chain carries TRBV6-5 and TRBJ1-5, with 7 bases matching TRBD1. Sample: PBMCs or T cells enriched from blood (not recorded which). This clonotype was sampled from a woman aged 25 to 39 with acute COVID-19. Here the CDR3 reads CASSSAPGQNNRPQHF. In nucleotides, the CDR3 is TGTGCCAGCAGTTCAGCTCCGGGACAGAACAATAGACCCCAGCATTTT.